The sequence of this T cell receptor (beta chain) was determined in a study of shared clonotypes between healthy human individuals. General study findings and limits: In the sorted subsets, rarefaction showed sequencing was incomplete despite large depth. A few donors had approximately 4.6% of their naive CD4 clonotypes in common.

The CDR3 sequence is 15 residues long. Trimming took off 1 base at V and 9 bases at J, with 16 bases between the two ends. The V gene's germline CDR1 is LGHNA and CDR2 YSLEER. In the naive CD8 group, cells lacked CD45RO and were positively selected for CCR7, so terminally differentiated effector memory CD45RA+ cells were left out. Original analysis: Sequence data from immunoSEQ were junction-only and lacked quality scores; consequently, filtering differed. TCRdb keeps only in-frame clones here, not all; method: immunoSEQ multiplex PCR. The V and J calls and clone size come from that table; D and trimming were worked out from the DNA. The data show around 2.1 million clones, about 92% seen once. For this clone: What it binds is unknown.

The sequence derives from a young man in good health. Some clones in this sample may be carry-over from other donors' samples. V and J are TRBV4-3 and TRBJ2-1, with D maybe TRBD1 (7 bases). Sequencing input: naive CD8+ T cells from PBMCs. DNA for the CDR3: TGCGCCAGCAGCCAAGTTTGGCAGGGGGAGGCTGAGCAGTTCTTC. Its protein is CASSQVWQGEAEQFF.